These 12 T cell receptor beta chains originate from one sample sequenced in a study of cytomegalovirus exposure and HLA in healthy donors. The PCR employed 60 Vbeta primers together with 13 Jbeta primers. Profiled with immunoSEQ multiplex PCR; TCRdb holds only in-frame clones, not every one. The sample lists about 150,000 clones, 70% to 80% seen once, with less than 10% in the top ten. The sequencing sample was made of PBMCs. The receptors here all came from a man aged 25-45 years in good health and CMV-seropositive.

This clone has a single count. The chain couples TRBV6-1 to TRBJ2-1; D is possibly TRBD1 (5 bases). CDR3 length: 11 amino acids. CDR1 and CDR2 (germline): MNHNS, SASEGT. V lost 7 bases, J lost 6 bases, and 7 bases lay in between. The CDR3, as DNA: TGTGCCAGCATTAGGGGCAATGAGCAGTTCTTC. It translates to CASIRGNEQFF.

The chain joins TRBV6-5 to TRBJ1-2, with TRBD1 matching over 8 bases. The CDR3 covers 11 residues. CDR1 and CDR2 (germline): MNHEY, SVGAGI. V dropped 8 bases and J dropped 7; count of bases not matched to a gene: 3. In nucleotides, the CDR3 is TGTGCCAGCCAGGGGGCGCTTGGCTACACCTTC. It encodes CASQGALGYTF.

This clone occurred once. The chain couples TRBV19 to TRBJ2-7; 12 bases align to TRBD1. Per the germline V gene, CDR1 is LNHDA and CDR2 is SQIVND (reference sequence). The length of the CDR3 is 16 residues. The V and J ends lost 3 bases and 3 bases, in that order; junction bases with no gene match: 6. This CDR3 is CASSMNGDRGLYEQYF. The CDR3 coding sequence is TGTGCCAGTAGTATGAACGGGGACAGGGGGCTCTACGAGCAGTACTTC.

The V and J genes are TRBV6-1 and TRBJ1-5; D remains ambiguous. V gave up 4 bases and J gave up 0 bases, with 13 bases separating them. The CDR3 runs 16 residues. The germline gives CDR1 MNHNS, CDR2 SASEGT. Here the CDR3 reads CASSVYSLNSNQPQHF. The CDR3 region has the DNA TGTGCCAGCAGTGTATACAGCCTAAATAGCAATCAGCCCCAGCATTTT.

V and J are TRBV2 and TRBJ2-5; D possibly corresponds to TRBD2 (6 bases). The CDR3 is 13 residues long. Germline-derived CDR1 and CDR2 are SNHLY and FYNNEI. V lost 5 bases and J 5 bases, leaving 12 bases between the germline ends. The CDR3 reads CASSIGSAETQYF. In nucleotides, the CDR3 is TGTGCCAGCAGTATCGGGAGCGCTGAGACCCAGTACTTC. The full variable domain, rest sourced from reference TRBV2 and TRBJ2-5, is EPEVTQTPSHQVTQMGQEVILRCVPISNHLYFYWYRQILGQKVEFLVSFYNNEISEKSEIFDDQFSVERPDGSNFTLKIRSTKLEDSAMYFCASSIGSAETQYFGPGTRLLVL.

In its sample, this clone was seen once. This chain uses TRBV4-3 with TRBJ2-3; 9 bases match TRBD2. Germline CDR1 and CDR2: LGHNA and YSLEER. This CDR3 is 16 amino acids long. V gave up 2 bases and J gave up 2 bases; unmatched junction bases: 5. Here the CDR3 reads CASSQTTSGPTDTQYF. The CDR3 DNA reads as TGCGCCAGCAGCCAAACGACTAGCGGCCCCACAGATACGCAGTATTTT.

The CDR3: CSARAPWEQYF. The CDR3 DNA follows: TGCAGTGCTAGGGCACCCTGGGAGCAGTACTTC. The chain is built from TRBV20-1 and TRBJ2-7; D is unresolved. The CDR3 has 11 amino acids. Trimming stripped 3 bases from V and 7 bases from J, with 10 bases between. Germline loops: CDR1 DFQATT, CDR2 SNEGSKA (reference sequence).

The chain combines TRBV27 with TRBJ2-1, with a tentative D call TRBD2 (5 bases). The V end was cut by 3 bases, the J end by 7 bases, with 10 bases between. CDR1 and CDR2 (germline): MNHEY, SMNVEV (reference sequence). There are 13 residues in the CDR3. CDR3 in DNA: TGTGCCAGCAGTTTCCGGGAAAGAAATGAGCAGTTCTTC. Amino acid sequence: CASSFRERNEQFF.

The chain has TRBV5-4 and TRBJ1-2, with 8 bases aligning to TRBD1. CDR3 size: 15 residues. The germline gives CDR1 SGHNT, CDR2 YYREEE (reference sequence). The J segment lost 4 bases and the V segment lost 3 bases, leaving 8 bases of the junction unmatched. CDR3 coding DNA: TGTGCCAGCAGCTCGGCGGGACAGGAGGTCTATGGCTACACCTTC. Protein sequence: CASSSAGQEVYGYTF. Full variable domain (missing parts from reference TRBV5-4 and TRBJ1-2): ETGVTQSPTHLIKTRGQQVTLRCSSQSGHNTVSWYQQALGQGPQFIFQYYREEENGRGNFPPRFSGLQFPNYSSELNVNALELDDSALYLCASSSAGQEVYGYTFGSGTRLTVV.

This rearrangement joins TRBV28 to TRBJ1-3; 7 nucleotides agree with TRBD1. CDR1 is MDHEN, CDR2 SYDVKM, per germline. CDR3 length: 17 residues. V shed 7 bases and J 0 bases; nucleotides not matched to a gene: 12. The CDR3 protein is CASNPLSGQISGNTIYF. Written as DNA, the CDR3 is TGTGCCAGCAATCCCCTGTCGGGACAGATCTCTGGAAACACCATATATTTT.

V is TRBV14 and J is TRBJ2-5; D not certain. Trimming took off 1 base at V and 0 bases at J, with 6 bases between the two ends. Germline CDR1 and CDR2: SGHDN and FVKESK. The CDR3 is made up of 14 amino acids. The CDR3 loop reads CASSQAFNQETQYF. CDR3 DNA sequence: TGTGCCAGCAGCCAAGCCTTTAACCAAGAGACCCAGTACTTC.

The CDR3 DNA reads TGTGCCAGCAGCGGCATACGGACAGCACAGGAGCAGTACTTC. Translating it yields CASSGIRTAQEQYF. The J gene is TRBJ2-7, the V gene TRBV7-9, with a tentative D call TRBD1 (6 bases). Trimming took 5 bases from V and 7 from J, leaving 18 bases between them. There are 14 residues in the CDR3. CDR1 and CDR2 (germline): SEHNR, FQNEAQ (reference sequence).